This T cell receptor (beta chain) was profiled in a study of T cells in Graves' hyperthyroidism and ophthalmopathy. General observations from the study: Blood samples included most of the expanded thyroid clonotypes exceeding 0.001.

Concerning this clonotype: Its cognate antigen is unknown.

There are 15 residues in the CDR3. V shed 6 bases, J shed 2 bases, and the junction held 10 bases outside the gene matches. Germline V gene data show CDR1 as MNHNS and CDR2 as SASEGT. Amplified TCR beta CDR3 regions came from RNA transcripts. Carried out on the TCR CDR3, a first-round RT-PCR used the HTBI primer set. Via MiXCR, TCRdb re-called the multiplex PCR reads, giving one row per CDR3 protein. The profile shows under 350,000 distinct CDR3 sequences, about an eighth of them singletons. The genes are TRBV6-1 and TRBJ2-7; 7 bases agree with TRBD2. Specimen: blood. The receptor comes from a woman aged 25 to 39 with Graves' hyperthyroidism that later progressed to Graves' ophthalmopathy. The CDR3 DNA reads TGTGCCAGCAGCCCTATCGCGGGGGATGCCTACGAGCAGTACTTC. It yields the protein CASSPIAGDAYEQYF.